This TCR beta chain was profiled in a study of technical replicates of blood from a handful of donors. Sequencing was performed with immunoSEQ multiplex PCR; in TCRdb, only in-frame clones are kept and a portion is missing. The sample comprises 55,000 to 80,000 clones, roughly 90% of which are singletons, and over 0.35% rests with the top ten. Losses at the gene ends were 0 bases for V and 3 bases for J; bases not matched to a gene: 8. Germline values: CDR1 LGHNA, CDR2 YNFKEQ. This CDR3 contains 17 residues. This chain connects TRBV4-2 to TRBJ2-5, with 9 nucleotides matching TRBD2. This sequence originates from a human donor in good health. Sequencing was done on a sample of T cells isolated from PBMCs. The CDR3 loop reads CASSQEIWASGEETQYF. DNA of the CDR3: TGTGCCAGCAGCCAAGAAATCTGGGCTAGCGGGGAAGAGACCCAGTACTTC.